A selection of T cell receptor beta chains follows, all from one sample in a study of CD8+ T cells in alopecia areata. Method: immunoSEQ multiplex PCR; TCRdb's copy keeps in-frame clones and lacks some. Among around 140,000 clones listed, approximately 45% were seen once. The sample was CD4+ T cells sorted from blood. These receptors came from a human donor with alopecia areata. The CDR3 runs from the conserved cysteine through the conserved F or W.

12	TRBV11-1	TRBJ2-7	CASSLRKYEQYF
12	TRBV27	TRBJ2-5	CASRTAGETQYF
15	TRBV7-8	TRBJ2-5	CASSQGLAKGETQYF
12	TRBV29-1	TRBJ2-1	CSVGRTSNEQFF
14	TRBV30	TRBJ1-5	CAWSVVLGNQPQHF
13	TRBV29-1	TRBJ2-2	CSVEVFFAGELFF
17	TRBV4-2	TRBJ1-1	CASSQRLRGDVVTEAFF
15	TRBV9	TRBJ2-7	CASSVEGLAGVEQYF
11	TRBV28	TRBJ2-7	CASRLNYEQYF
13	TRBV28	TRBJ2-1	CASSGGALHEQFF
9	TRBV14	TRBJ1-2	CASSLEVHF
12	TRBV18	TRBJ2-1	CASSVQAHEQFF
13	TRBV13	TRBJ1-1	CASSLAQGREAFF
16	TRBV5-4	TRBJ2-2	CASSFLAGGQIGELFF
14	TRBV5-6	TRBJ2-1	CASSLPPSYNEQFF
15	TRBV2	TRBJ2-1	CASSLGGTSLSEQFF
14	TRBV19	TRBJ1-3	CASGHAGSGNTIYF
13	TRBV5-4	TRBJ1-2	CASGRTDNYGYTF
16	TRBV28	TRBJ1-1	CASSTLGRAYNTEAFF
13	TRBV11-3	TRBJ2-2	CASSFLHTGELFF
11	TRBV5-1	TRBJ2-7	CASSSDYEQYF
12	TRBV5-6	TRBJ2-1	CASSPLSGEQFF
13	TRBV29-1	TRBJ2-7	CSVATLASYEQYF
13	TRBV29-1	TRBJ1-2	CSGGGARENGYTF
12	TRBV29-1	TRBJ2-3	CSELTGSDTQYF
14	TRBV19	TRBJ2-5	CASSMLQHQETQYF
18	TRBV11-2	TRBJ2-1	CASSLVGRSGRAYNEQFF
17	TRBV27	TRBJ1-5	CASSSGFGRSSNQPQHF
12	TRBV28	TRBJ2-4	CASSAPKNIQYF
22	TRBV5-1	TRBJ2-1	CASSAAKTRGTSGPGSYNEQFF
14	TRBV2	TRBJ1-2	CANKDRVDNYGYTF
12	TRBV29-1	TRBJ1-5	CSVGSHNQPQHF
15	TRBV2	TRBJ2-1	CASSPLAGDYNEQFF
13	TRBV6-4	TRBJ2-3	CASRGYSTDTQYF
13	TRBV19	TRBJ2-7	CASSITRGMEEYF
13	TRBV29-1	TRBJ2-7	CSVTGTGSYEQYF
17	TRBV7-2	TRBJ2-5	CASSPPFSGWILETQYF
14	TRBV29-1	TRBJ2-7	CSVGPGGSSYEQYF
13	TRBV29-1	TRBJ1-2	CSVPGQGPYGYTF
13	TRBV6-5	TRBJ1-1	CASVGQGGTEAFF
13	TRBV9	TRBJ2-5	CASSVALGETQYF
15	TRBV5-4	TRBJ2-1	CASSSGQTSNNEQFF
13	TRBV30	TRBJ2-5	CAWSLLVSETQYF
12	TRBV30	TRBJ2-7	CAWSSGPYEQYF
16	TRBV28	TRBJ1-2	CASSPKGRGPGYGYTF
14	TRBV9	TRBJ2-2	CASSLRGNTGELFF
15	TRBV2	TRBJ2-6	CASSPGVAGANVLTF
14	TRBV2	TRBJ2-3	CASKGVPSTDTQYF
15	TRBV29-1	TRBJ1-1	CSVGRMAGVNTEAFF
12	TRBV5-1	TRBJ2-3	CASSFWTDTQYF
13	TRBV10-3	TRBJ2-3	CAISDSNGGTQYF
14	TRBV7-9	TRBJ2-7	CASSAYGTGPEQYF
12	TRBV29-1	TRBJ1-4	CSPRVGRRKLFF
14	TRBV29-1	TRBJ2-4	CSVGEGVGKNIQYF
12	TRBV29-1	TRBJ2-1	CSGDGTANEQFF
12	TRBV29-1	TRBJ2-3	CSVDRGRDTQYF
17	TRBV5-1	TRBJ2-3	CASSQRLAGGTADTQYF
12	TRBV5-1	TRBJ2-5	CASKEHQETQYF
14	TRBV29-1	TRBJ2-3	CSGQGQNITDTQYF
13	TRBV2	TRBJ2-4	CASSPLTGNIQYF